This T cell receptor (beta chain) was recovered during a study of T cells after yellow fever vaccination. Notes on the study in general: Re-detected after boosting: most primary clones, about 95% of CD4 and roughly 88% of CD8. Researchers noted that a small share of clonotypes showed up in both CD4 and CD8 compartments.

The sample holds many counts of this clonotype. Its antigen is undetermined. Synthesis of TCR cDNA relied on 5'RACE template switching, which attached a universal primer site and UMIs. TCRdb reanalysed the 5' RACE reads using MiXCR and keeps one entry per CDR3 protein. The profile covers under 200,000 distinct CDR3 sequences, with approximately 6.7% appearing a single time and approximately 2.5% taken by the ten largest. V gave up 2 bases and J gave up 6 bases; unmatched junction bases: 4. The CDR3 loop spans 15 amino acids. Germline V gene sequence: CDR1 LGHNA, CDR2 YSLEER. The chain has TRBV4-3 and TRBJ2-1; 10 positions match TRBD2. Source: CD4+ T cells sorted from PBMCs, taken 4 to 6 days after the first yellow fever vaccination. The sequence was obtained from a man in his late teens or twenties who received the YFV17D yellow fever vaccine. The CDR3 sequence: CASSQPSGGANEQFF. CDR3 DNA: TGCGCCAGCAGCCAACCCAGCGGGGGGGCCAATGAGCAGTTCTTC.